Listed below are T cell receptor beta chains from one sample, sequenced in a study of T cell changes during pregnancy in multiple sclerosis. Profiling relied on immunoSEQ multiplex PCR, and the TCRdb table lists in-frame clones only, not all of them. The sample has 80,000 to 95,000 clones, roughly 95% seen once. Sequencing was performed on peripheral blood, taken in the second trimester of pregnancy. These receptors came from a female donor with multiple sclerosis, enrolled in a pregnancy study. CDR3s leave out the opening cysteine and the closing phenylalanine or tryptophan. Each record gives: V gene, CDR3 length, CDR3 protein.

TRBV6-5,13,ASSYSGQLNTEAF
TRBV13,13,ASSLSGQGYEKLF
TRBV6-1,16,ASSEFRTSGTSTDTQY
TRBV19,10,ASSFTQETQY
TRBV15,12,ATSIGTRNQPQH
TRBV12-5,9,ASGLYIEQY
TRBV27,11,ASRSGGKSEAF
TRBV6-4,13,ASRETAASGNTIY
TRBV9,13,ASSALGSGKGEQY
TRBV28,10,ASSLGTRELF
TRBV7-9,12,ASSSVAVRDTQY